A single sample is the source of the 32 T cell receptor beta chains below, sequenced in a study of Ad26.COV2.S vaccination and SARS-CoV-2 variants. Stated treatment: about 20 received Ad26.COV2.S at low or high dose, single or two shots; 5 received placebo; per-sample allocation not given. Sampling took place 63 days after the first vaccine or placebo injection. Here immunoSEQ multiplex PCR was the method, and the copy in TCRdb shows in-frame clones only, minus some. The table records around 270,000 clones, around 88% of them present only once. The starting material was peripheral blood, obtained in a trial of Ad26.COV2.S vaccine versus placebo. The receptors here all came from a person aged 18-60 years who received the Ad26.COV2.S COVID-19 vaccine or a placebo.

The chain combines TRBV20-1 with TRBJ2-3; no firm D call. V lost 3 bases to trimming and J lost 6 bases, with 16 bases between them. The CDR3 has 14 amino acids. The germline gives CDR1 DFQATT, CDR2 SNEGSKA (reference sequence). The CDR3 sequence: CSASLFPAADTQYF. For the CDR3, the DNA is TGCAGTGCTAGTTTGTTCCCCGCGGCGGATACGCAGTATTTT.

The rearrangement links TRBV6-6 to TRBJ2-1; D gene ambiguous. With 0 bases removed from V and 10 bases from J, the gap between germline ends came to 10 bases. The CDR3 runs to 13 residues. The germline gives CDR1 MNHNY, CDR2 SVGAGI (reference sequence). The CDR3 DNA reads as TGTGCCAGCAGTTACTCGGGCTTTCAGGAGCAGTTCTTC. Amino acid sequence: CASSYSGFQEQFF.

The DNA of the CDR3 is TGCGCCAGCAGCTTGCTAGGTGGCTTGACCCTAGCGGGAGGGCCCGACGAGCAGTACGTC. Encoded protein: CASSLLGGLTLAGGPDEQYV. The chain is built from TRBV5-1 and TRBJ2-7; 12 bases agree with TRBD2. V gave up 1 base and J gave up 5 bases; unmatched junction bases: 19. CDR3 length: 20 residues. Germline values: CDR1 SGHRS, CDR2 YFSETQ.

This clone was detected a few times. Here the CDR3 DNA reads TGTGCCAGCAGTGAGGACAGGCTCTATGGCTACACCTTC. Encoded protein: CASSEDRLYGYTF. V usage is TRBV6-1 and J usage is TRBJ1-2, with TRBD1 identical over 7 bases. CDR1 MNHNS and CDR2 SASEGT come from the germline V gene. Losses at the gene ends were 3 bases for V and 4 bases for J; bases not matched to a gene: 2. This CDR3 has 13 residues.

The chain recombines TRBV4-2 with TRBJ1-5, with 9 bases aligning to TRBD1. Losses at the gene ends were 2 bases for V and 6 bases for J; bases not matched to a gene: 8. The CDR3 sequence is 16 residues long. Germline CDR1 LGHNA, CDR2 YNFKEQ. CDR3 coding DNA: TGTGCCAGCAGCCAAAAAGTCGGGACAGGGTTTCAGCCCCAGCATTTT. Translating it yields CASSQKVGTGFQPQHF.

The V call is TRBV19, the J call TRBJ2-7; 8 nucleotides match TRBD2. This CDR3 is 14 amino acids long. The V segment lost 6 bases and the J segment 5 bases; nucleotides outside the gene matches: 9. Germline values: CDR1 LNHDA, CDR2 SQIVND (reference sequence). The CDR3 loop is CASRPFSGEDEQYF. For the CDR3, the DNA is TGTGCCAGTAGGCCGTTTAGCGGGGAAGACGAGCAGTACTTC.

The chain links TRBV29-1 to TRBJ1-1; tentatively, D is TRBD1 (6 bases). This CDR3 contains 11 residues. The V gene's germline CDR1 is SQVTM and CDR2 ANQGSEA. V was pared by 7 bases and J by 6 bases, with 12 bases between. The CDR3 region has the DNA TGCAGCGCCGCAGGGGTCGCTGAAGCTTTCTTT. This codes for CSAAGVAEAFF.

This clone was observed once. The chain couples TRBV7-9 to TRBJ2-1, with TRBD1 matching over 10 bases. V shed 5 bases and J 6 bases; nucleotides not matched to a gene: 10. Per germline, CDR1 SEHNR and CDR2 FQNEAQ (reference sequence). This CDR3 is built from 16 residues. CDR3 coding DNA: TGTGCCAGCAGCGCCCAAAGACAGGGGGCCCTCAATGAGCAGTTCTTC. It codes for CASSAQRQGALNEQFF.

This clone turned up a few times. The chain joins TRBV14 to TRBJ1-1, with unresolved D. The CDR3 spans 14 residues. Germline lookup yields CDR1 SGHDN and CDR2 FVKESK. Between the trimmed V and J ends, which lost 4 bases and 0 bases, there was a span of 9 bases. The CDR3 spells CASSRAGMNTEAFF. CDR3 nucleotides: TGTGCCAGCAGCCGAGCGGGTATGAACACTGAAGCTTTCTTT.

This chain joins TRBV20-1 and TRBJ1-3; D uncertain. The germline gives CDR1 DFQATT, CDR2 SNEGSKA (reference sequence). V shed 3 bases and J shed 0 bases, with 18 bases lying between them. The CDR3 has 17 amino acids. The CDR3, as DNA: TGCAGTGCTAGTTCGTCGATTGGGCGTATCTCTGGAAACACCATATATTTT. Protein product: CSASSSIGRISGNTIYF.

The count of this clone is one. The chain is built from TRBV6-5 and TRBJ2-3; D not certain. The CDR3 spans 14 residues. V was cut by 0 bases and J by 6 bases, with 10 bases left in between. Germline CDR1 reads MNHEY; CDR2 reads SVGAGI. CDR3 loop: CASSYSMMDDTQYF. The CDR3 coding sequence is TGTGCCAGCAGTTACTCGATGATGGATGATACGCAGTATTTT.

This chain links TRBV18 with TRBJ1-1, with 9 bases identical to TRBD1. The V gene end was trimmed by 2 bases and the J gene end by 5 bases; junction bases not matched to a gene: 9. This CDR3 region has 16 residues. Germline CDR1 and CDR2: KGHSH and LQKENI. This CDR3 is CASSPTPGQGRTEAFF. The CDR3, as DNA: TGTGCCAGCTCACCAACACCTGGACAGGGGAGGACTGAAGCTTTCTTT.

CDR3 DNA sequence: TGTGCCAGCACCGATACAGTGAACACTGAAGCTTTCTTT. As protein: CASTDTVNTEAFF. The rearrangement uses TRBV12-3 or TRBV12-4 and TRBJ1-1; D is unclear. Trimming cost V 7 bases and J 0 bases, with 9 bases left between them. This CDR3 spans 13 amino acids.

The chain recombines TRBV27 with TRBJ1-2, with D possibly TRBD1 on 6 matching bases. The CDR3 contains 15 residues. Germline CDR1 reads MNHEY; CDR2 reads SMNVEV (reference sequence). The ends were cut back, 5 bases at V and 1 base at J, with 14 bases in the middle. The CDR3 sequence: CASSPSPRGNYGYTF. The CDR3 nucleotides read TGTGCCAGCAGTCCCTCTCCCAGGGGTAACTATGGCTACACCTTC.

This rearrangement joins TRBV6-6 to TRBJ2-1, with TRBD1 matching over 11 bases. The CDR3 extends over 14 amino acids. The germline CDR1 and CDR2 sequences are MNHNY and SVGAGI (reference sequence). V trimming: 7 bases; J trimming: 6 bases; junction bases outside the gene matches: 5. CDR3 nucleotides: TGTGCCAGCATCAGGGACAGGGGGATCAATGAGCAGTTCTTC. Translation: CASIRDRGINEQFF.

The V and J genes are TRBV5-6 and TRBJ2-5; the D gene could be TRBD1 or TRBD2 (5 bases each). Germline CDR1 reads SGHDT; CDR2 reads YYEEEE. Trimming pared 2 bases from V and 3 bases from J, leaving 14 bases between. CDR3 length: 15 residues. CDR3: CASSLPGTAKETQYF. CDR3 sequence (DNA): TGTGCCAGCAGCTTACCTGGGACGGCGAAAGAGACCCAGTACTTC. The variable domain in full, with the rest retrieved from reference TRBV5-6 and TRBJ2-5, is DAGVTQSPTHLIKTRGQQVTLRCSPKSGHDTVSWYQQALGQGPQFIFQYYEEEERQRGNFPDRFSGHQFPNYSSELNVNALLLGDSALYLCASSLPGTAKETQYFGPGTRLLVL.

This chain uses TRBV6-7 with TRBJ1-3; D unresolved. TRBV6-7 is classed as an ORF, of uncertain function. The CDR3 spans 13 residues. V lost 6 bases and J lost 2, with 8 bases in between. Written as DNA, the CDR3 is TGTGCCAGCAGGCAGGAACCTGGAAACACCATATATTTT. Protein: CASRQEPGNTIYF.

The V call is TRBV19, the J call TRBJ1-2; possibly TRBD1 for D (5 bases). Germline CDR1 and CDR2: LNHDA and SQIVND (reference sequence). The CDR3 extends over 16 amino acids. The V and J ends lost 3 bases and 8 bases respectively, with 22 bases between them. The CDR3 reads CASSIGPGRPHGGYTF. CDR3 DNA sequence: TGTGCCAGTAGTATCGGGCCGGGACGGCCCCACGGGGGCTACACCTTC. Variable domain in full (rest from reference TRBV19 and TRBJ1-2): DGGITQSPKYLFRKEGQNVTLSCEQNLNHDAMYWYRQDPGQGLRLIYYSQIVNDFQKGDIAEGYSVSREKKESFPLTVTSAQKNPTAFYLCASSIGPGRPHGGYTFGSGTRLTVV.

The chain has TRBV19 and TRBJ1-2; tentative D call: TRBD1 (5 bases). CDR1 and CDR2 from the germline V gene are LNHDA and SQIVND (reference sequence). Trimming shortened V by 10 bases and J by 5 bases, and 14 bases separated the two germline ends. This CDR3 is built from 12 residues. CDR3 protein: CATTEDIYGYTF. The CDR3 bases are TGTGCCACGACAGAGGATATTTATGGCTACACCTTC.

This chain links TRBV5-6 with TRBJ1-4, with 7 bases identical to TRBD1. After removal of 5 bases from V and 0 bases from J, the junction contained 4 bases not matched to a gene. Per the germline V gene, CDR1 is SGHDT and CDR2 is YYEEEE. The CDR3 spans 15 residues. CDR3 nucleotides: TGTGCCAGCAGTTTTGGACAGGCAACTAATGAAAAACTGTTTTTT. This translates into CASSFGQATNEKLFF.

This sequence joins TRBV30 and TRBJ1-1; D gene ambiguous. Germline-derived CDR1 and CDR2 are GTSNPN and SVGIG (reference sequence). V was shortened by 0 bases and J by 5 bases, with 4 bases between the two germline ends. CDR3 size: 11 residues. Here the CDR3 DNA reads TGTGCCTGGAGTGTCAAGACTGAAGCTTTCTTT. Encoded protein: CAWSVKTEAFF.

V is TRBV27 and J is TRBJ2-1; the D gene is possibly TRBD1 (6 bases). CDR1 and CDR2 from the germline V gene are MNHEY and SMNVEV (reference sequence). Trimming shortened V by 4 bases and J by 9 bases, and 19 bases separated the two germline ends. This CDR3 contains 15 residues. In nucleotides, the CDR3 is TGTGCCAGCAGTTGGCTTGGCTCCCCCAGGGGTGAGCAGTTCTTC. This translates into CASSWLGSPRGEQFF.

Here the CDR3 reads CASSSPSGYEQYV. The CDR3 nucleotides read TGTGCCAGCAGTTCTCCTAGCGGGTACGAGCAGTACGTC. The V call is TRBV6-6, the J call TRBJ2-7, with TRBD2 matching 8 bases. Unmatched junction bases numbered 3, after V lost 4 bases and J lost 4 bases. Germline V gene lookup returns CDR1 MNHNY and CDR2 SVGAGI (reference sequence). CDR3 length equals 13 residues.

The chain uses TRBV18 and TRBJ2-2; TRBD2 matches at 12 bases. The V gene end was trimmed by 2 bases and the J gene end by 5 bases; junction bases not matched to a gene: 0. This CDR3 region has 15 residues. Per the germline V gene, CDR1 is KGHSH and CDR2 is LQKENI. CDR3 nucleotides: TGTGCCAGCTCACCAGGACTAGCGGGAACCGGGGAGCTGTTTTTT. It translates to CASSPGLAGTGELFF.

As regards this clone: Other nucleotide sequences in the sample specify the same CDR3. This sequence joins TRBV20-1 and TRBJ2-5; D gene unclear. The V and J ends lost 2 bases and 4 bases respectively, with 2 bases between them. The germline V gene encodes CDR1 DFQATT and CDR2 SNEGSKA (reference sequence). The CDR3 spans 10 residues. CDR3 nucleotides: TGCAGTGCTAGAAGAGAGACCCAGTACTTC. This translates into CSARRETQYF.

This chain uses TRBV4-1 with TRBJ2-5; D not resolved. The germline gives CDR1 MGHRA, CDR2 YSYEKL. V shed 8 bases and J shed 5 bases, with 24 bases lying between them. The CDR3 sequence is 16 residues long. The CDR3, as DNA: TGCGCCAGCGCGCCCCTCCTGACAACAGCCTGGGAGACCCAGTACTTC. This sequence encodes CASAPLLTTAWETQYF.

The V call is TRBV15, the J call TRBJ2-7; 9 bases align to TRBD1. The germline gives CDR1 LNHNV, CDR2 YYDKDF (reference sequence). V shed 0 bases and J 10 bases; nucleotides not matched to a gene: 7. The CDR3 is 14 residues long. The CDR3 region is CATSRDLGTGFQYF. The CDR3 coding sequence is TGTGCCACCAGCAGAGACTTGGGGACAGGGTTCCAGTACTTC.

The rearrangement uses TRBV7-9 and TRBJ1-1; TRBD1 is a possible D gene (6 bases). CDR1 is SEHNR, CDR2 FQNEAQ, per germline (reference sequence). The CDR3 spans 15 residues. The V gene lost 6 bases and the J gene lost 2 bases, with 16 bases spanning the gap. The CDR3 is CASRPGAQGNTEAFF. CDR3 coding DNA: TGTGCCAGCAGGCCGGGGGCTCAGGGAAACACTGAAGCTTTCTTT.

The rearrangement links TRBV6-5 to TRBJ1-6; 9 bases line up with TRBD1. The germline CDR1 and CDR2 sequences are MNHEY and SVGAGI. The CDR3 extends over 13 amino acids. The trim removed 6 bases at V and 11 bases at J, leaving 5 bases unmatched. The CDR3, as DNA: TGTGCCAGCAGCCCGGGACAGGGCCCACCCCTCCACTTT. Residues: CASSPGQGPPLHF.

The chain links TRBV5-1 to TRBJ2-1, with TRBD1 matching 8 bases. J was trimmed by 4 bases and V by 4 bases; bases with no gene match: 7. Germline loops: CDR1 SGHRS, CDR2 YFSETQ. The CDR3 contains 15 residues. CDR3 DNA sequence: TGCGCCAGCAGCGCCGGGACAGGAGTTTACAATGAGCAGTTCTTC. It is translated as CASSAGTGVYNEQFF. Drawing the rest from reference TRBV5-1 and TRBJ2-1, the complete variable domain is KAGVTQTPRYLIKTRGQQVTLSCSPISGHRSVSWYQQTPGQGLQFLFEYFSETQRNKGNFPGRFSGRQFSNSRSEMNVSTLELGDSALYLCASSAGTGVYNEQFFGPGTRLTVL.

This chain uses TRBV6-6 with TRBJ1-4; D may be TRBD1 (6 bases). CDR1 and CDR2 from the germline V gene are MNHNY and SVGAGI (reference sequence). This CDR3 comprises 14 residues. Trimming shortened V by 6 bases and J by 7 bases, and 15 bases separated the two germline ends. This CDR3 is CASRRDIHSEKLFF. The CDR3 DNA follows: TGTGCCAGCAGGAGGGACATTCACTCTGAAAAACTGTTTTTT.

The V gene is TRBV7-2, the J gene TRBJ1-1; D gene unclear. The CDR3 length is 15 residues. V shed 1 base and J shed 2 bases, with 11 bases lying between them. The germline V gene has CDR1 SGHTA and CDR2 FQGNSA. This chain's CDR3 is CASSLEYRSNTEAFF. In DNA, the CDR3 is TGTGCCAGCAGCTTAGAATACAGATCTAACACTGAAGCTTTCTTT.